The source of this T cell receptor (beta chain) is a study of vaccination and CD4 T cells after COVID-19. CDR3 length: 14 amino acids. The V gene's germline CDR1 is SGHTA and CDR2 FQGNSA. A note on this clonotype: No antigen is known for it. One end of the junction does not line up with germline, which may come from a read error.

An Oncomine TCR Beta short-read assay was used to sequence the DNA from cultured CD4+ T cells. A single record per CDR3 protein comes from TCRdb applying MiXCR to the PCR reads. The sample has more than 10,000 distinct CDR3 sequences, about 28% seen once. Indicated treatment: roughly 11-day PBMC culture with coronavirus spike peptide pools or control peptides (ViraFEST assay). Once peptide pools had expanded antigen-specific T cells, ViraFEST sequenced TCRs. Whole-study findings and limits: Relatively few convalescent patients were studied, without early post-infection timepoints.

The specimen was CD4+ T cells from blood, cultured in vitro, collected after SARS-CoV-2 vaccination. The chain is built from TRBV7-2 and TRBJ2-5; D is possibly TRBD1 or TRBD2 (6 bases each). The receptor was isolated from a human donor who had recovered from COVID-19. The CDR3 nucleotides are TGTGCCAGCAACTTAGGGGGGAGAGGAGAGACCCAGTACTTC. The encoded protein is CASNLGGRGETQYF.